These 20 T cell receptor beta chains were all obtained from the same sample, sequenced in a study of CD8 T cells in ankylosing spondylitis. Study-level points and caveats: Within ankylosing spondylitis blood, a TCR beta motif made up of under 10 highly homologous variants appeared to be characteristic.

TCRdb called the 5' RACE reads again in MiXCR, with one record for every CDR3 protein. The profile shows hundreds of thousands of distinct CDR3 sequences, 25% to 30% of them singletons. These receptors' antigens are unknown. The sample was blood, either unsorted or a sorted T cell fraction (not recorded which). Every receptor here comes from a male donor with ankylosing spondylitis.

The chain couples TRBV19 to TRBJ1-5; a weak D match, TRBD1 (5 bases). CDR3 size: 16 residues. V lost 0 bases to trimming and J lost 6 bases, with 15 bases between them. Per germline, CDR1 LNHDA and CDR2 SQIVND (reference sequence). The CDR3: CASSIDPSRDRQPQHF. CDR3 nucleotides: TGTGCCAGTAGTATAGATCCCAGCAGGGACCGTCAGCCCCAGCATTTT.

The rearrangement links TRBV5-6 to TRBJ2-7; 8 bases align to TRBD2. The J segment lost 6 bases and the V segment lost 4 bases, leaving 15 bases of the junction unmatched. CDR1 and CDR2 from the germline V gene are SGHDT and YYEEEE. The CDR3 runs to 16 residues. The chain's CDR3 is CASSRSGVAGQFEQYF. CDR3 DNA: TGTGCCAGCAGCCGATCCGGGGTAGCGGGACAATTCGAGCAGTACTTC. The full variable domain, its missing parts supplied by reference TRBV5-6 and TRBJ2-7, is DAGVTQSPTHLIKTRGQQVTLRCSPKSGHDTVSWYQQALGQGPQFIFQYYEEEERQRGNFPDRFSGHQFPNYSSELNVNALLLGDSALYLCASSRSGVAGQFEQYFGPGTRLTVT.

This clonotype has only a few counts. One end of the junction is discordant with germline, which a read error may explain. This rearrangement joins TRBV4-1 to TRBJ1-3, with D perhaps TRBD1 (6 bases). Looked up from germline, CDR1 is MGHRA and CDR2 is YSYEKL. The CDR3 loop spans 17 amino acids. CDR3 nucleotides: TGCGCCAGCAGCCAAGAAGGGCAGGGGTCTTCTGGGAACACCATATATTTT. It is translated as CASSQEGQGSSGNTIYF.

About this clonotype: An end of the junction differs from the germline gene, which may be a read error. The genes are TRBV7-2 and TRBJ2-1, with D perhaps matching TRBD1 (5 bases). The V gene's germline CDR1 is SGHTA and CDR2 FQGNSA. The CDR3 length is 15 residues. Written as DNA, the CDR3 is TGTGCCAGCACCTTAAGGGGCTTGGTGGGTGTAGAGCAGTTCTTC. As protein: CASTLRGLVGVEQFF.

Only a few counts were recorded for this clonotype. This chain's CDR3 is CASSFRGFEGDEQFF. In nucleotides, the CDR3 is TGTGCCAGCAGCTTCAGGGGGTTCGAGGGGGATGAGCAGTTCTTC. This chain uses TRBV11-2 with TRBJ2-1; 7 nucleotides align to TRBD1. This CDR3 region has 15 residues. J lost 8 bases, V lost 3 bases, and 10 bases had no gene match. CDR1 is SGHAT and CDR2 is FQNNGV in the germline V gene.

The V gene is TRBV15, the J gene TRBJ2-7; D remains unclear. The CDR3 totals 14 residues. Germline V gene sequence: CDR1 LNHNV, CDR2 YYDKDF (reference sequence). The V gene lost 1 base and the J gene lost 0 bases, with 7 bases spanning the gap. In DNA form, the CDR3 reads TGTGCCACCAGCAGAGTCCGGTTCTCCTACGAGCAGTACGTC. Translated, it gives CATSRVRFSYEQYV.

This clonotype was counted between two and nine times. The genes are TRBV29-1 and TRBJ2-2; 11 bases fit TRBD2. Germline values: CDR1 SQVTM, CDR2 ANQGSEA. This CDR3 contains 16 residues. Trimming removed 4 bases from V and 5 bases from J; junction bases left unmatched: 9. The CDR3 reads CSVAASGRSGTGELFF. The CDR3 nucleotides read TGCAGCGTTGCGGCTAGCGGGAGGTCGGGGACCGGGGAGCTGTTTTTT.

The V call is TRBV19, the J call TRBJ1-5; D remains unclear. Trimming removed 3 bases at V and 1 base at J, with 7 bases between. Per germline, CDR1 LNHDA and CDR2 SQIVND (reference sequence). The CDR3 contains 14 residues. This CDR3 reads CASSIEHSNQPQHF. The CDR3 DNA sequence: TGTGCCAGTAGTATTGAGCACAGCAATCAGCCCCAGCATTTT.

This clonotype was counted between two and nine times. The chain is built from TRBV5-1 and TRBJ2-1; D perhaps matches TRBD2 (6 bases). The CDR3 spans 13 residues. Trimming took 0 bases from V and 9 from J, leaving 10 bases between them. Germline CDR1 is SGHRS and CDR2 is YFSETQ. CDR3 loop: CASSLVLAAEQFF. The CDR3 DNA is TGCGCCAGCAGCTTGGTACTAGCAGCTGAGCAGTTCTTC.

The genes are TRBV30 and TRBJ2-7, with D perhaps matching TRBD1 (6 bases). V lost 2 bases and J lost 6, with 14 bases in between. Germline-derived CDR1 and CDR2 are GTSNPN and SVGIG (reference sequence). There are 13 residues in the CDR3. The CDR3, as DNA: TGTGCCTGGAGTCAGAGGGGGTTGGGCGAGCAGTACGTC. As protein: CAWSQRGLGEQYV.

The chain employs TRBV12-3 or TRBV12-4 and TRBJ1-1; D uncertain. Trimming took off 6 bases at V and 3 bases at J, with 17 bases between the two ends. This CDR3 has 15 amino acids. CDR3 sequence reads: CASSSPLSWDTEAFF. The CDR3, as DNA: TGTGCCAGCAGCTCCCCTCTCAGCTGGGACACTGAAGCTTTCTTT.

The rearrangement uses TRBV20-1 and TRBJ2-1, with 9 positions matching TRBD2. The CDR3 is 17 residues long. The V segment lost 1 base and the J segment 8 bases; nucleotides outside the gene matches: 15. Germline V CDR1 and CDR2: DFQATT, SNEGSKA (reference sequence). For the CDR3, the DNA is TGCAGTGCTAGAGTTTCCCGGCGGGAGGGGTTGTACGATGAGCAGTTCTTC. It translates to CSARVSRREGLYDEQFF.

The rearrangement uses TRBV4-2 and TRBJ2-1, with D possibly being TRBD2 (6 bases). In germline, CDR1 is LGHNA, CDR2 YNFKEQ. V lost 0 bases and J 10 bases, leaving 16 bases between the germline ends. The CDR3 covers 15 residues. The CDR3 DNA sequence: TGTGCCAGCAGCCAAGAAGGGACGGGAGCAAGAGAGCAGTTCTTC. Its protein is CASSQEGTGAREQFF.

This chain joins TRBV19 and TRBJ2-2; TRBD2 is a possible D gene (6 bases). Germline V gives CDR1 LNHDA, CDR2 SQIVND (reference sequence). CDR3 length: 14 residues. V lost 3 bases and J 7 bases, leaving 12 bases between the germline ends. CDR3: CASSIGSWGGELFF. CDR3 nucleotide sequence: TGTGCCAGTAGTATCGGGAGTTGGGGCGGGGAGCTGTTTTTT.

This clonotype appeared a few times. V and J are TRBV12-3 or TRBV12-4 and TRBJ1-4; the D is unclear. With 7 bases removed from V and 4 bases from J, the gap between germline ends came to 10 bases. CDR3 size: 13 residues. Written as DNA, the CDR3 is TGTGCCAGCAAACGAAGGGTTAATGAAAAACTGTTTTTT. It translates to CASKRRVNEKLFF.

This clonotype was counted only a few times. The V and J genes are TRBV12-3 or TRBV12-4 and TRBJ2-1, with D possibly being TRBD2 (5 bases). The CDR3 sequence is 13 residues long. Trimming cost V 6 bases and J 0 bases, with 6 bases left between them. As DNA, the CDR3 is TGTGCCAGCAGCGACTACTCCTACAATGAGCAGTTCTTC. Its protein is CASSDYSYNEQFF.

The chain couples TRBV3-1 to TRBJ2-2; D is ambiguous. This CDR3 region has 13 residues. The V end lost 6 bases, the J end lost 4 bases, and 9 bases lay between the germline ends. Germline CDR1 LGHDT, CDR2 YNNKEL (reference sequence). As DNA, the CDR3 is TGTGCCAGCAGTTTCTTACGCACCGGGGAGCTGTTTTTT. Protein: CASSFLRTGELFF.

The CDR3 reads CSAREPGPDFNSPLHF. DNA of the CDR3: TGCAGTGCTAGAGAACCGGGACCGGATTTTAATTCACCCCTCCACTTT. V is TRBV20-1 and J is TRBJ1-6; a weak D match, TRBD1 (5 bases). The CDR3 runs 16 residues. Germline lookup yields CDR1 DFQATT and CDR2 SNEGSKA (reference sequence). The ends were cut back, 0 bases at V and 6 bases at J, with 15 bases in the middle.

This clonotype was detected a few times. V gene TRBV20-1 combines with J gene TRBJ1-5; perhaps TRBD1 as D (5 bases). The CDR3 totals 17 residues. CDR1 and CDR2 (germline): DFQATT, SNEGSKA (reference sequence). V was shortened by 0 bases and J by 1 base, with 16 bases between the two germline ends. The CDR3 sequence: CSARDRVGFRSNQPQHF. CDR3 nucleotide sequence: TGCAGTGCTAGAGACAGGGTCGGTTTTAGAAGCAATCAGCCCCAGCATTTT.

This clonotype was seen only a few times. The chain has TRBV5-1 and TRBJ2-1; no definite D call. The length of the CDR3 is 12 residues. CDR1 and CDR2 from the germline V gene are SGHRS and YFSETQ. V was trimmed by 0 bases and J by 9 bases, leaving 7 bases between them. The DNA for the CDR3 is TGCGCCAGCAGCTTGGTGTCGGGTGAGCAGTTCTTC. This sequence encodes CASSLVSGEQFF.